What follows is one T cell receptor beta chain and its context. Its cognate antigen is unknown. The sampling schedule covered blood at baseline, cycle 4 day 1, and cycle 7 day 1. This entry comes from a study of OX40 agonist ivuxolimab in advanced cancers. Findings of the study overall: Within 6 weeks, CD4+ and CD8+ blood T cells expanded clonally at 0.1 to 3.0 mg/kg.

Sequencing used immunoSEQ multiplex PCR; TCRdb keeps in-frame clones, though not all of them. The sample consists of 45,000 to 55,000 clones, roughly 79% of them appearing once. The germline CDR1 and CDR2 sequences are SNHLY and FYNNEI. The CDR3 has 15 amino acids. The V gene end was trimmed by 7 bases and the J gene end by 0 bases; junction bases not matched to a gene: 6. The TCR was taken from an adult with an advanced solid tumor such as melanoma, head and neck, liver or kidney cancer. The sample in question was CD4+ or CD8+ T cells sorted from blood, obtained in a trial of the OX40 agonist ivuxolimab. The rearrangement joins TRBV2 to TRBJ2-1, with 7 bases that match TRBD2. CDR3 in DNA: TGTGCCAGCACCCAAGGCGGGAGCTCCTACAATGAGCAGTTCTTC. Translated: CASTQGGSSYNEQFF. Drawing the rest from reference TRBV2 and TRBJ2-1, the complete variable domain is EPEVTQTPSHQVTQMGQEVILRCVPISNHLYFYWYRQILGQKVEFLVSFYNNEISEKSEIFDDQFSVERPDGSNFTLKIRSTKLEDSAMYFCASTQGGSSYNEQFFGPGTRLTVL.